The sequence of this T cell receptor (beta chain) was determined in a study of blood T cell repertoires in COVID-19. Looking at the study overall: Nucleic acid was either cDNA or gDNA, and it came from T cells, B-cell-depleted T cells, or PBMCs.

This clone has just a few counts. The table came from immunoSEQ multiplex PCR; TCRdb's copy has only in-frame clones and leaves some out. The sample holds roughly 250,000 clones, 65% to 90% seen once. The sample consisted of peripheral blood. The source of this sequence is a woman aged 50 to 65 with acute or convalescent COVID-19.

CDR3 protein: CASAGGMAEQFF. DNA of the CDR3: TGTGCCAGCGCGGGCGGAATGGCGGAACAGTTCTTC. This chain uses TRBV4-2 with TRBJ2-1; possible D gene TRBD2, 5 bases. CDR3 length: 12 residues. CDR1 LGHNA and CDR2 YNFKEQ come from the germline V gene. V lost 8 bases to trimming and J lost 13 bases, with 18 bases between them.